This T cell receptor (beta chain) was captured in a study of sequential checkpoint blockade in melanoma. Turning to the study itself: Randomization was 1:1 between first-line nivolumab→ipilimumab and ipilimumab→nivolumab.

The data were produced by immunoSEQ multiplex PCR, yet TCRdb's version contains in-frame clones alone and is incomplete. This sample yields 4,500 to 5,500 clones, of which around 79% are seen a single time; roughly a quarter belongs to the top ten. The treatment is: randomized to nivolumab then ipilimumab (arm A) or the reverse (arm B). None of the patients previously received DNA-damaging chemotherapy. Sorted cells were live CD3+CD8+, lacking CD19 and CD56, from PBMCs. The V and J ends lost 4 bases and 4 bases, in that order; junction bases with no gene match: 5. Germline loops: CDR1 SQVTM, CDR2 ANQGSEA. The CDR3 is made up of 14 amino acids.

The chain links TRBV29-1 to TRBJ2-1; 9 bases match TRBD2. Sequencing was performed on CD8+ T cells sorted from blood (inferred from file names), taken from a patient given nivolumab and ipilimumab in sequence. The origin of this receptor is a human donor with melanoma. This CDR3 is CSVVSLAGYNEQFF. The CDR3 DNA sequence: TGCAGCGTTGTAAGCCTAGCGGGGTACAATGAGCAGTTCTTC.